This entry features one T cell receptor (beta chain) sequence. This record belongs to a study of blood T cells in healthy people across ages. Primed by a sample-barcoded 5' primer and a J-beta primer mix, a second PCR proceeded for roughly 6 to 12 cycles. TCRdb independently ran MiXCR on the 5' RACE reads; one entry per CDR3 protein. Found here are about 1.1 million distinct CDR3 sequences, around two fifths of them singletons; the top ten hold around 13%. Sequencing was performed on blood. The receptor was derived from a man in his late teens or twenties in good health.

Written as DNA, the CDR3 is TGTGCCAGCAGCGAGTTGACGGGGACTGAAGCTTTCTTT. This sequence encodes CASSELTGTEAFF. The chain joins TRBV9 to TRBJ1-1, with D unresolved. V was cut by 3 bases and J by 5 bases, with 11 bases left in between. CDR3 length equals 13 residues. The germline gives CDR1 SGDLS, CDR2 YYNGEE. Drawing the rest from reference TRBV9 and TRBJ1-1, the complete variable domain is DSGVTQTPKHLITATGQRVTLRCSPRSGDLSVYWYQQSLDQGLQFLIQYYNGEERAKGNILERFSAQQFPDLHSELNLSSLELGDSALYFCASSELTGTEAFFGQGTRLTVV.